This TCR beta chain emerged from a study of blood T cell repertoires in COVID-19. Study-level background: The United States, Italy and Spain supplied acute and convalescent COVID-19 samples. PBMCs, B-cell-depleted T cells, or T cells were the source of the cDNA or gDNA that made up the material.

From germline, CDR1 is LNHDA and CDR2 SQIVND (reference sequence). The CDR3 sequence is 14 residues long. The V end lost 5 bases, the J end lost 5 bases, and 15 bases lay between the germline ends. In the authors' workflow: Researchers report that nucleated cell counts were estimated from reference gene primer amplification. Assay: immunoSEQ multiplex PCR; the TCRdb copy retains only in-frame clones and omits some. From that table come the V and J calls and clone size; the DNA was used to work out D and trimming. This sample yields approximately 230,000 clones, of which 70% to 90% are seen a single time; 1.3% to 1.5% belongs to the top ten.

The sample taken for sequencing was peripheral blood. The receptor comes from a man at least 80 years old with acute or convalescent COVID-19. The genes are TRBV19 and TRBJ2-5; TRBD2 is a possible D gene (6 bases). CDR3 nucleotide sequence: TGTGCCAGTAGTCGACAGCCAGGAGGGGAGACCCAGTACTTC. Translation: CASSRQPGGETQYF.